One and the same sample provided the 21 T cell receptor beta chains below, sequenced in a study of shared clonotypes between healthy human individuals. CD45RO-negative CD8 cells positively selected for CCR7 made up the naive population, which excluded terminally differentiated effector memory CD45RA+ cells. This table comes from immunoSEQ multiplex PCR, and its TCRdb copy is limited to in-frame clones, with some not included. The repertoire has about 680,000 clones, around 92% of them found once; the top ten carry 24%. The sequenced sample was naive CD8+ T cells sorted from blood. The receptor source for this set is a man aged 25 to 40 in good health.

The gene calls are TRBV11-1 and TRBJ2-1, with 7 bases fitting TRBD2. J lost 6 bases, V lost 5 bases, and 7 bases had no gene match. The CDR3 is 14 residues long. The germline gives CDR1 SGHAT, CDR2 FQDESV (reference sequence). Here the CDR3 DNA reads TGTGCCAGCAGCGCAGCGGGGATTGGCAATGAGCAGTTCTTC. Translated: CASSAAGIGNEQFF. The variable domain in full, completed from reference TRBV11-1 and TRBJ2-1, reads EAEVAQSPRYKITEKSQAVAFWCDPISGHATLYWYRQILGQGPELLVQFQDESVVDDSQLPKDRFSAERLKGVDSTLKIQPAELGDSAMYLCASSAAGIGNEQFFGPGTRLTVL.

The rearrangement joins TRBV30 to TRBJ2-7, with unresolved D. V was cut by 1 base and J by 5 bases, with 9 bases left in between. The CDR3 is 12 amino acids. The germline V gene encodes CDR1 GTSNPN and CDR2 SVGIG (reference sequence). For the CDR3, the DNA is TGTGCCTGGAGTGGCAATTTTAACGAGCAGTACTTC. Translating it yields CAWSGNFNEQYF.

This chain links TRBV2 with TRBJ2-2; 10 bases line up with TRBD2. Germline V gives CDR1 SNHLY, CDR2 FYNNEI. This CDR3 comprises 15 residues. Trimming removed 6 bases from V and 5 bases from J; junction bases left unmatched: 6. This CDR3 reads CASRTAGGLTGELFF. CDR3 DNA: TGTGCCAGCAGAACAGCGGGAGGGTTGACCGGGGAGCTGTTTTTT.

In regard to this clone: The same CDR3 can be traced to other DNA sequences in this sample. J is TRBJ2-1 and V is TRBV28; 11 bases are a match to TRBD1. Losses at the gene ends were 5 bases for V and 4 bases for J; bases not matched to a gene: 4. Germline values: CDR1 MDHEN, CDR2 SYDVKM. The length of the CDR3 is 15 residues. DNA of the CDR3: TGTGCCAGCAGTCTCCGGGACAGGGGGTACAATGAGCAGTTCTTC. It yields the protein CASSLRDRGYNEQFF.

V is TRBV27 and J is TRBJ2-1, with TRBD1 as a possible D gene (6 bases). The ends were cut back, 7 bases at V and 6 bases at J, with 7 bases in the middle. This CDR3 comprises 11 residues. Germline lookup yields CDR1 MNHEY and CDR2 SMNVEV (reference sequence). CDR3 bases: TGTGCCAGCAAGGGGGTCAATGAGCAGTTCTTC. Protein product: CASKGVNEQFF.

This chain connects TRBV6-1 to TRBJ2-7, with a tentative D call TRBD2 (7 bases). Trimming pared 8 bases from V and 0 bases from J, leaving 14 bases between. The germline CDR1 and CDR2 sequences are MNHNS and SASEGT. There are 14 residues in the CDR3. As DNA, the CDR3 is TGTGCCAGCTGGGGGGGCGAGACCTCCTACGAGCAGTACTTC. This translates into CASWGGETSYEQYF.

J is TRBJ2-7 and V is TRBV7-9; TRBD1 aligns across 10 bases. Unmatched junction bases numbered 9, after V lost 4 bases and J lost 6 bases. CDR1 is SEHNR and CDR2 is FQNEAQ in the germline V gene (reference sequence). The length of the CDR3 is 15 residues. DNA for the CDR3: TGTGCCAGCAGCTCTGACCGGGACAGGGGTCGCGAGCAGTACTTC. It encodes CASSSDRDRGREQYF.

V is TRBV7-2 and J is TRBJ1-2; D perhaps matches TRBD1 (5 bases). Germline-derived CDR1 and CDR2 are SGHTA and FQGNSA. Deletions cut 1 base from V and 3 bases from J, with 12 bases between. The CDR3 covers 15 residues. The CDR3 coding sequence is TGTGCCAGCAGCTTAGTCGATCGGGGGGACTATGGCTACACCTTC. It translates to CASSLVDRGDYGYTF. The full variable domain, with the rest looked up from reference TRBV7-2 and TRBJ1-2, is GAGVSQSPSNKVTEKGKDVELRCDPISGHTALYWYRQSLGQGLEFLIYFQGNSAPDKSGLPSDRFSAERTGGSVSTLTIQRTQQEDSAVYLCASSLVDRGDYGYTFGSGTRLTVV.

V and J are TRBV9 and TRBJ2-1, with TRBD2 matching 9 bases. The CDR3 spans 16 residues. Germline V gene sequence: CDR1 SGDLS, CDR2 YYNGEE. V trimming: 3 bases; J trimming: 2 bases; junction bases outside the gene matches: 6. Here the CDR3 reads CASSAVSGRAYNEQFF. CDR3 coding DNA: TGTGCCAGCAGCGCTGTTAGCGGGAGAGCCTACAATGAGCAGTTCTTC.

The V call is TRBV2, the J call TRBJ2-7; 7 bases map to TRBD1. V shed 8 bases, J shed 0 bases, and the junction held 10 bases outside the gene matches. This CDR3 spans 15 amino acids. From germline, CDR1 is SNHLY and CDR2 FYNNEI. The CDR3 here is CASALGTASSYEQYF. CDR3 sequence (DNA): TGTGCCAGCGCCCTTGGGACAGCCAGCTCCTACGAGCAGTACTTC.

The chain is built from TRBV14 and TRBJ1-2; D is unclear. Trimming took off 0 bases at V and 5 bases at J, with 16 bases between the two ends. The germline V gene has CDR1 SGHDN and CDR2 FVKESK. This CDR3 spans 16 amino acids. CDR3 region: CASSQELESNVYGYTF. CDR3 bases: TGTGCCAGCAGCCAAGAATTGGAATCCAACGTGTATGGCTACACCTTC.

As for this clone: Other DNA sequences in this specimen translate into the identical CDR3. This chain joins TRBV15 and TRBJ2-7, with D hard to call. Germline V gene sequence: CDR1 LNHNV, CDR2 YYDKDF (reference sequence). The ends were cut back, 0 bases at V and 4 bases at J, with 7 bases in the middle. This CDR3 comprises 13 residues. In DNA form, the CDR3 reads TGTGCCACCAGCAGAGATTTAAGTTACGAGCAGTACTTC. Its translation: CATSRDLSYEQYF.

CDR3 bases: TGTGCCAGCAGCTTAGTATCCCCTCCGGGTGATGAGCAGTTCTTC. This codes for CASSLVSPPGDEQFF. The genes are TRBV5-6 and TRBJ2-1; no firm D call. Germline V CDR1 and CDR2: SGHDT, YYEEEE. V lost 2 bases and J lost 8, with 17 bases in between. The length of the CDR3 is 15 residues. Using reference TRBV5-6 and TRBJ2-1 for the parts outside the CDR3, the full variable domain is DAGVTQSPTHLIKTRGQQVTLRCSPKSGHDTVSWYQQALGQGPQFIFQYYEEEERQRGNFPDRFSGHQFPNYSSELNVNALLLGDSALYLCASSLVSPPGDEQFFGPGTRLTVL.

The chain couples TRBV5-6 to TRBJ1-2; the match to TRBD1 covers 9 bases. The CDR3 is 13 residues long. In germline, CDR1 is SGHDT, CDR2 YYEEEE. Losses at the gene ends were 4 bases for V and 2 bases for J; bases not matched to a gene: 0. The CDR3 DNA follows: TGTGCCAGCAGCGGGACAGGGAACTATGGCTACACCTTC. Protein product: CASSGTGNYGYTF.

This chain connects TRBV4-1 to TRBJ2-2; D may be TRBD2 (6 bases). In germline, CDR1 is MGHRA, CDR2 YSYEKL. V gave up 2 bases and J gave up 6 bases, with 10 bases separating them. The CDR3 sequence is 14 residues long. CDR3 nucleotide sequence: TGCGCCAGCAGCCAATCGTGGGGGGCCGGGGAGCTGTTTTTT. This sequence encodes CASSQSWGAGELFF.

The rearrangement uses TRBV27 and TRBJ2-1; D might be TRBD1 (6 bases). The ends were cut back, 1 base at V and 10 bases at J, with 17 bases in the middle. The CDR3 length is 15 residues. The germline gives CDR1 MNHEY, CDR2 SMNVEV (reference sequence). The CDR3 reads CASSLFTGIADEQFF. The DNA of the CDR3 is TGTGCCAGCAGTTTATTTACAGGGATCGCAGACGAGCAGTTCTTC.

V is TRBV27 and J is TRBJ2-1; tentatively, D is TRBD2 (6 bases). Germline V gives CDR1 MNHEY, CDR2 SMNVEV (reference sequence). The V end was cut by 5 bases, the J end by 6 bases, with 11 bases between. The CDR3 extends over 13 amino acids. CDR3 DNA: TGTGCCAGCAGTAGTCCAGCGGGCAATGAGCAGTTCTTC. Its protein is CASSSPAGNEQFF.

The chain joins TRBV7-9 to TRBJ2-5; D is uncertain. The CDR3 is 16 residues long. The germline V gene has CDR1 SEHNR and CDR2 FQNEAQ (reference sequence). The V end lost 3 bases, the J end lost 3 bases, and 17 bases lay between the germline ends. CDR3 coding DNA: TGTGCCAGCAGCTTGGGTTTCGGCAGTCTGGAAGAGACCCAGTACTTC. Protein: CASSLGFGSLEETQYF.

V usage is TRBV27 and J usage is TRBJ2-1; TRBD1 matches at 7 bases. Germline-derived CDR1 and CDR2 are MNHEY and SMNVEV (reference sequence). Trimming removed 5 bases from V and 0 bases from J; junction bases left unmatched: 7. The CDR3 loop spans 16 amino acids. DNA for the CDR3: TGTGCCAGCAGTCTGACAGGGCTTAACTCCTACAATGAGCAGTTCTTC. It encodes CASSLTGLNSYNEQFF.

The chain is built from TRBV9 and TRBJ2-7; D is perhaps TRBD2 (6 bases). This CDR3 contains 14 residues. Looked up from germline, CDR1 is SGDLS and CDR2 is YYNGEE. Between the trimmed V and J ends, which lost 2 bases and 2 bases, there was a span of 11 bases. The CDR3 DNA follows: TGTGCCAGCAGCGTGGGACTGCCTCCCTACGAGCAGTACTTC. Protein: CASSVGLPPYEQYF. The full variable domain, completed using reference TRBV9 and TRBJ2-7, is DSGVTQTPKHLITATGQRVTLRCSPRSGDLSVYWYQQSLDQGLQFLIQYYNGEERAKGNILERFSAQQFPDLHSELNLSSLELGDSALYFCASSVGLPPYEQYFGPGTRLTVT.

Note on this clone: Different DNA sequences within this sample yield the same CDR3. This rearrangement joins TRBV2 to TRBJ2-7; tentatively, D is TRBD1 (5 bases). Looked up from germline, CDR1 is SNHLY and CDR2 is FYNNEI. V was pared by 4 bases and J by 11 bases, with 15 bases between. This CDR3 comprises 12 residues. CDR3 protein: CASSGQGAEKYF. In DNA form, the CDR3 reads TGTGCCAGCAGTGGACAAGGGGCGGAAAAGTACTTC.